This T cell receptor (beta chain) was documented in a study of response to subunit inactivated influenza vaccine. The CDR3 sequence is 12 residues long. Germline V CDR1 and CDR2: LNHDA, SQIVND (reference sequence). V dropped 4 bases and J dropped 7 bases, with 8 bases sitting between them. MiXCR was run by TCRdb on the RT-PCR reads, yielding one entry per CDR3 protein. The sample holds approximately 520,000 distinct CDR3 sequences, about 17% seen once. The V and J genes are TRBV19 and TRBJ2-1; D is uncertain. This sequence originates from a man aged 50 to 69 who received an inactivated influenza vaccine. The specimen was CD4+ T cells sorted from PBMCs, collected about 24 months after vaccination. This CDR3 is CASSNKRNEQFF. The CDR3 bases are TGTGCCAGTAGTAATAAGAGGAATGAGCAGTTCTTC. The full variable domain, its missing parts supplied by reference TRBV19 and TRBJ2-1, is DGGITQSPKYLFRKEGQNVTLSCEQNLNHDAMYWYRQDPGQGLRLIYYSQIVNDFQKGDIAEGYSVSREKKESFPLTVTSAQKNPTAFYLCASSNKRNEQFFGPGTRLTVL.